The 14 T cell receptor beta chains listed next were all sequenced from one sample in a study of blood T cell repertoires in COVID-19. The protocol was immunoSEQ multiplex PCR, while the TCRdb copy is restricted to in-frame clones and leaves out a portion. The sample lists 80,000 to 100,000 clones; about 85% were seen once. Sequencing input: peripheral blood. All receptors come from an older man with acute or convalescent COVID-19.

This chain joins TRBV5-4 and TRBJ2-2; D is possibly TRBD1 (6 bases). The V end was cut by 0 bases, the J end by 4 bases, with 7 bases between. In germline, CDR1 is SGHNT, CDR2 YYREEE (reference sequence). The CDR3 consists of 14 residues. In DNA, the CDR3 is TGTGCCAGCAGCTTGGGGGGGCTCACCGGGGAGCTGTTTTTT. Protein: CASSLGGLTGELFF.

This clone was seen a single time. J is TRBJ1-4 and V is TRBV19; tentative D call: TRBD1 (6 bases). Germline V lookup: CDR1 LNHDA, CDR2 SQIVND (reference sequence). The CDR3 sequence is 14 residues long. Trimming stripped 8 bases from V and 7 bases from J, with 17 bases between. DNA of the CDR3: TGTGCCAGTCAAGGCAGGGGTAAAGGTGAAAAACTGTTTTTT. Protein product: CASQGRGKGEKLFF.

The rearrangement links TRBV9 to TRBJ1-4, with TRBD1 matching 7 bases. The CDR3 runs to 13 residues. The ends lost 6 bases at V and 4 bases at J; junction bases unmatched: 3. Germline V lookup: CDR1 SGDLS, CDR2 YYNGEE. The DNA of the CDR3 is TGTGCCAGCACAGGGGGACTTAATGAAAAACTGTTTTTT. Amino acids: CASTGGLNEKLFF. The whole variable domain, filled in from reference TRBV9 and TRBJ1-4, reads DSGVTQTPKHLITATGQRVTLRCSPRSGDLSVYWYQQSLDQGLQFLIQYYNGEERAKGNILERFSAQQFPDLHSELNLSSLELGDSALYFCASTGGLNEKLFFGSGTQLSVL.

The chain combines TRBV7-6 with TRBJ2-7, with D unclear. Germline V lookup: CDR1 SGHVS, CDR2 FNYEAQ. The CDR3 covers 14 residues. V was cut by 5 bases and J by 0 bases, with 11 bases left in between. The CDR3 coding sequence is TGTGCCAGCAGCCCCTTCTGGAGCTCCTACGAGCAGTACTTC. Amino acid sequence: CASSPFWSSYEQYF.

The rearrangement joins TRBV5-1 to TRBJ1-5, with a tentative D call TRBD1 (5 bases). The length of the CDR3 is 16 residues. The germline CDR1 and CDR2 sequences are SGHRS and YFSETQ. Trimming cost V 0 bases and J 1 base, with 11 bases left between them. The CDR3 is CASSLVGDRSNQPQHF. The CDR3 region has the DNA TGCGCCAGCAGCTTGGTAGGGGATAGAAGCAATCAGCCCCAGCATTTT.

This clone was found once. CDR3 bases: TGCAGCGTTGGCCTACAGGGGTCCGGTGGCTACACCTTC. Its translation is CSVGLQGSGGYTF. The chain joins TRBV29-1 to TRBJ1-2; TRBD1 matches 7 bases. V was pared by 4 bases and J by 7 bases, with 9 bases of the junction left unmatched. The CDR3 length is 13 residues. CDR1 is SQVTM and CDR2 is ANQGSEA in the germline V gene. Based on the CDR3 plus reference TRBV29-1 and TRBJ1-2, the full variable domain is SAVISQKPSRDICQRGTSLTIQCQVDSQVTMMFWYRQQPGQSLTLIATANQGSEATYESGFVIDKFPISRPNLTFSTLTVSNMSPEDSSIYLCSVGLQGSGGYTFGSGTRLTVV.

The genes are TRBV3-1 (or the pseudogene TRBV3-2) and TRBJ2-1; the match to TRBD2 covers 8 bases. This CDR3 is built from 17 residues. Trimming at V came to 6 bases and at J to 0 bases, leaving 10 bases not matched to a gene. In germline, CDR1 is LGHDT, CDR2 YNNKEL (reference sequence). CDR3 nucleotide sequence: TGTGCCAGCAGTCTCCCGGGGGGGGCTTCCTCCTACAATGAGCAGTTCTTC. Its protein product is CASSLPGGASSYNEQFF.

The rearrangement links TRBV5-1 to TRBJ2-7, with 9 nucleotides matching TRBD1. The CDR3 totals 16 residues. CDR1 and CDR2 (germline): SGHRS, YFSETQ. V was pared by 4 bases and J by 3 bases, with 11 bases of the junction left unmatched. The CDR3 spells CASSPRTGDKDYEQYV. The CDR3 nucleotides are TGCGCCAGCAGCCCTCGGACAGGGGATAAGGACTACGAGCAGTACGTC.

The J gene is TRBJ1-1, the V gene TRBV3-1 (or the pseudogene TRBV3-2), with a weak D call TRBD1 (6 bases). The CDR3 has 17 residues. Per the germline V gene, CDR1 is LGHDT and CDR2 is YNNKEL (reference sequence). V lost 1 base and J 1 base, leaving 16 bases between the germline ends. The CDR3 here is CASSQGLRGARNTEAFF. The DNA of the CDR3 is TGTGCCAGCAGCCAAGGGTTGCGGGGGGCTAGGAACACTGAAGCTTTCTTT.

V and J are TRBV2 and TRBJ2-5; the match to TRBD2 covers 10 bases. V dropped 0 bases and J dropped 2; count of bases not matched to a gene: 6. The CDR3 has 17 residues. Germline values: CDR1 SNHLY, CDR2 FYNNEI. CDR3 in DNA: TGTGCCAGCAGTGAAGCGCTCCTAGCGGGGGCACAAGAGACCCAGTACTTC. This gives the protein CASSEALLAGAQETQYF.

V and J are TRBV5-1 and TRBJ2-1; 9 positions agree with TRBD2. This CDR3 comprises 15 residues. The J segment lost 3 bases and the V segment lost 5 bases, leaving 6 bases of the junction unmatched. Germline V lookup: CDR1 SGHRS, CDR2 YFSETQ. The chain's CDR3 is CASSLKLAGYNEQFF. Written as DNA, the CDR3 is TGCGCCAGCAGTCTTAAACTAGCGGGCTACAATGAGCAGTTCTTC.

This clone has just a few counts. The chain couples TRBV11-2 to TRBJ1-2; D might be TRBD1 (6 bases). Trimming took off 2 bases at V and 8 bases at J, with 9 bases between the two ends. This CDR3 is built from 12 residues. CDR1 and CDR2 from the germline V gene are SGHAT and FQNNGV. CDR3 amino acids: CASSLRGYGYTF. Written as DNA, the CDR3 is TGTGCCAGCAGCTTAAGGGGGTACGGCTACACCTTC.

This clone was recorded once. The CDR3 sequence is CASSYERGTALGGYTF. The CDR3 bases are TGTGCCAGCAGTTATGAGCGGGGGACGGCTCTTGGGGGCTACACCTTC. This chain joins TRBV28 and TRBJ1-2; tentatively, D is TRBD1 (5 bases). The V end was cut by 4 bases, the J end by 8 bases, with 23 bases between. The CDR3 loop spans 16 amino acids. Germline-derived CDR1 and CDR2 are MDHEN and SYDVKM.

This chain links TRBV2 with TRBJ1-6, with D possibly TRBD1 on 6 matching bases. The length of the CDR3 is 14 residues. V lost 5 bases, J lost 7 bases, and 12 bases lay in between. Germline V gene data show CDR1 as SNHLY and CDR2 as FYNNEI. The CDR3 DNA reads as TGTGCCAGCAGTCCTACAGGGAACAATTCACCCCTCCACTTT. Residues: CASSPTGNNSPLHF.